The entry below describes one T cell receptor (beta chain). The antigen is undetermined. Produced via immunoSEQ multiplex PCR; TCRdb's table is partial and in-frame only. This sample has 120,000 or so clones; 70% to 90% occur once, and the top ten carry less than 15%. The data were taken from a study of PD-1 blockade in mismatch repair-deficient tumors. Looking at the study overall: Enrolled about 2013-2016, patients had progressing, pretreated mismatch repair-deficient cancers of about twelve types.

The CDR3 contains 12 residues. CDR1 LGHNT and CDR2 FRNRAP come from the germline V gene. V lost 3 bases to trimming and J lost 4 bases, with 4 bases between them. Study-wide results and caveats: Tumor-resident clones, often undetectable pretreatment in blood, expanded then contracted after pembrolizumab.

PCR or immunohistochemistry showed mismatch repair deficiency in every enrolled patient. The TCR-sequenced patients were a few responders to pembrolizumab. The receptor comes from an adult with mismatch repair-deficient cancer. This specimen consisted of peripheral blood, obtained 44 weeks after starting pembrolizumab. V is TRBV12-5 and J is TRBJ1-5; D is unresolved. The CDR3 coding sequence is TGTGCTAGTGGTTTATTTAATCAGCCCCAGCATTTT. Its protein product is CASGLFNQPQHF. The whole variable domain, remainder taken from reference TRBV12-5 and TRBJ1-5, is DARVTQTPRHKVTEMGQEVTMRCQPILGHNTVFWYRQTMMQGLELLAYFRNRAPLDDSGMPKDRFSAEMPDATLATLKIQPSEPRDSAVYFCASGLFNQPQHFGDGTRLSIL.